This T cell receptor beta chain was obtained from a study of beta chain features in type 1 diabetes. CD45RO/CCR7/CD25/CD127/CD95/CD27 staining was used to isolate CD4+ naive, central memory, regulatory and stem cell-like memory cells by sorting. Populations isolated by sorting all had purity greater than 95%. This clone was seen only a few times. Its antigen is unidentified. Expressed TCRB transcripts were sequenced because the entire RNA isolate underwent reverse transcription. Sequenced by immunoSEQ multiplex PCR; TCRdb stores in-frame clones only, minus some. Of hundreds of thousands of clones in the sample, 15% are singletons; the top ten hold more than 0.015%. Study-level results: In every one of the four CD4+ subsets, TCRB CDR3s were moderately but significantly shorter in Type 1 diabetes patients.

The receptor was derived from a man aged 18 to 29 with type 1 diabetes. Sample: naive CD4+ T cells from blood.

CDR3 DNA: TGTGCCAGCAGTAGCGGGACCTACAATGAGCAGTTCTTC. It translates to CASSSGTYNEQFF. J is TRBJ2-1 and V is TRBV9, with 8 bases fitting TRBD2. CDR1 is SGDLS, CDR2 YYNGEE, per germline. The CDR3 contains 13 residues. The ends lost 5 bases at V and 2 bases at J; junction bases unmatched: 0.